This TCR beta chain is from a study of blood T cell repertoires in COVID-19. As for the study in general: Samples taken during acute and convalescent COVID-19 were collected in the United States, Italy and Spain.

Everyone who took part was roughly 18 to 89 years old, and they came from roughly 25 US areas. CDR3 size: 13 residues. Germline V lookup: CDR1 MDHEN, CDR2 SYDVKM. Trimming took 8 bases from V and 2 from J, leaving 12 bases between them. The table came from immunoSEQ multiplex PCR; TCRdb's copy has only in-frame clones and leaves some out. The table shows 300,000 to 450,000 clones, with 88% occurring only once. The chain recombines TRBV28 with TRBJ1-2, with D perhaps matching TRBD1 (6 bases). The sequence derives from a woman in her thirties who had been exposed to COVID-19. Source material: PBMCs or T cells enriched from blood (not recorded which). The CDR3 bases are TGTGCCAGCCGAACTCAGGGGAACTATGGCTACACCTTC. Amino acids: CASRTQGNYGYTF.